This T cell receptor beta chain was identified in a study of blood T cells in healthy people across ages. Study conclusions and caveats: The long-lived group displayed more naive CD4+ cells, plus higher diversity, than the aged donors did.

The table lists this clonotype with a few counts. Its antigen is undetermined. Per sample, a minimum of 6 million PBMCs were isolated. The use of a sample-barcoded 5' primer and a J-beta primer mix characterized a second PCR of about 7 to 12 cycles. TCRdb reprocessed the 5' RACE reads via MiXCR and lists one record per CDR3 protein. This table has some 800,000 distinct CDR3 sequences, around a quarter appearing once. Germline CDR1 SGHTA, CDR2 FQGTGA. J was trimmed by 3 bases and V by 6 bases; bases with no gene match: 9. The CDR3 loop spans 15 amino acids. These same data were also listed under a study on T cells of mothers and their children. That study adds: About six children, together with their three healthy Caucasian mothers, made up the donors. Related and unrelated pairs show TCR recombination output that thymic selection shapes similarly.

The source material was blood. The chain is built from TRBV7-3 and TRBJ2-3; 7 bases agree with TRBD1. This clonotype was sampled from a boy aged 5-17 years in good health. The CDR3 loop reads CASSPGQAKTDTQYF. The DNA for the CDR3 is TGTGCCAGCAGTCCAGGACAGGCCAAAACAGATACGCAGTATTTT.